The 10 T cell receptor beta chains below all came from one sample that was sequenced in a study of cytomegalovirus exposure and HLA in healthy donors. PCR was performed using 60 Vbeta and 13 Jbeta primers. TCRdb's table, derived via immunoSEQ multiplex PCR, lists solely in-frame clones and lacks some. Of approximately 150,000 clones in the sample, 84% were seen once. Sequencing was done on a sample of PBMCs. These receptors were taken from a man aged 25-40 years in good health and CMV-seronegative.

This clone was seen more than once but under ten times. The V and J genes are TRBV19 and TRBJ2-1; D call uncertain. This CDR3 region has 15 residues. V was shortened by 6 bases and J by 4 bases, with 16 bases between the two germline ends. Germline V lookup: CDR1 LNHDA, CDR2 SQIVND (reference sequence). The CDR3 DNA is TGTGCCAGTAGCCTAACTGAGGCAAATTACAATGAGCAGTTCTTC. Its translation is CASSLTEANYNEQFF.

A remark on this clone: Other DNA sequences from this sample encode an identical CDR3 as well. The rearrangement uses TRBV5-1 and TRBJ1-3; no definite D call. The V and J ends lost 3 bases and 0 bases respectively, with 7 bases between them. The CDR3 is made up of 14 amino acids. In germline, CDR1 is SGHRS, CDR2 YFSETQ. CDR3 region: CASSSGSSGNTIYF. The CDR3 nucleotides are TGCGCCAGCAGCTCAGGTAGCTCTGGAAACACCATATATTTT.

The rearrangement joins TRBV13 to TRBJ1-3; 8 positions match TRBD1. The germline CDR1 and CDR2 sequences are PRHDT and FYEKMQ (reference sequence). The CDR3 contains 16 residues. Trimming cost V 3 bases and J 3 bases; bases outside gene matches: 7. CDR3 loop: CASSLDQGANGNTIYF. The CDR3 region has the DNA TGTGCCAGCAGCTTGGACCAGGGGGCGAATGGAAACACCATATATTTT.

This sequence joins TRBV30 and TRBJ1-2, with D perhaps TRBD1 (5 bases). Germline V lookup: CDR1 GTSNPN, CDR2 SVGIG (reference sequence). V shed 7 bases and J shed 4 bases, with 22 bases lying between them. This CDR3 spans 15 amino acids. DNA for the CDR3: TGTGCCTACCAACCCCCAGGGCCTGTAGGCTATGGCTACACCTTC. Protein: CAYQPPGPVGYGYTF.

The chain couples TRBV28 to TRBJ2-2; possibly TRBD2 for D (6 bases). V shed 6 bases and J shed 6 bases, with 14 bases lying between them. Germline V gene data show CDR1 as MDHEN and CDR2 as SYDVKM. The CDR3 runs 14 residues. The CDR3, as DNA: TGTGCCAGCAGATCACCCCGGGACTCCGGGGAGCTGTTTTTT. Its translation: CASRSPRDSGELFF.

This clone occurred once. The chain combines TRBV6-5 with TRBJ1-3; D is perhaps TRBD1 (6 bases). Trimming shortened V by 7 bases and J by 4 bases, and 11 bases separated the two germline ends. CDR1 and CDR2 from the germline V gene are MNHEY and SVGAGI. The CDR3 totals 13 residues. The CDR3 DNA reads TGTGCCAGCACCGACAGGAGAGGAAACACCATATATTTT. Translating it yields CASTDRRGNTIYF.

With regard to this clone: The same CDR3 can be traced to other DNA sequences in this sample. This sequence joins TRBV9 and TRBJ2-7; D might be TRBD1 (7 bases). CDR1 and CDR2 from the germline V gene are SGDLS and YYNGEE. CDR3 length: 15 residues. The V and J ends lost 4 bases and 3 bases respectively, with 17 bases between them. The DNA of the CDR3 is TGTGCCAGCAGCCCAACGACCAGGGGGGACTACGAGCAGTACTTC. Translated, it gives CASSPTTRGDYEQYF.

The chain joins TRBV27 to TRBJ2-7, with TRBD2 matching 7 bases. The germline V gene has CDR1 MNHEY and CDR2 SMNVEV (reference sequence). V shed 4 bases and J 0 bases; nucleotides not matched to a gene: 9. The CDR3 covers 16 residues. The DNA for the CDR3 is TGTGCCAGCAGTTCCCAACCCCTAGCGGTCTCCTACGAGCAGTACTTC. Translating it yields CASSSQPLAVSYEQYF.

This CDR3 is CASSDPTGIQETQYF. The CDR3 coding sequence is TGCGCCAGCAGTGACCCCACAGGGATTCAAGAGACCCAGTACTTC. The chain couples TRBV10-2 to TRBJ2-5; D possibly corresponds to TRBD1 (6 bases). Germline CDR1 reads WSHSY; CDR2 reads SAAADI. The length of the CDR3 is 15 residues. V was trimmed by 3 bases and J by 2 bases, leaving 13 bases between them.

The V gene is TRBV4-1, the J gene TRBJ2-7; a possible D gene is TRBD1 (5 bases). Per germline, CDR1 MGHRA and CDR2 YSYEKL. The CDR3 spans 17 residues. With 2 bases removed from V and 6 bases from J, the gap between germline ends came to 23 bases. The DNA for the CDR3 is TGCGCCAGCAGCCAAACGAATACAGGCCTCTCCCTGCGCGAGCAGTACTTC. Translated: CASSQTNTGLSLREQYF.